These 18 T cell receptor beta chains were all obtained from the same sample, sequenced in a study of blood T cell repertoires in COVID-19. TCRdb's copy holds only in-frame clones and misses some; the assay was immunoSEQ multiplex PCR. The sample holds 110,000 or so clones, roughly 85% seen once. The specimen sequenced was peripheral blood. All receptors come from a man in his forties with acute or convalescent COVID-19.

This chain uses TRBV7-9 with TRBJ1-1; tentatively, D is TRBD1 (6 bases). The V and J ends lost 2 bases and 4 bases respectively, with 8 bases between them. The CDR3 extends over 13 amino acids. CDR1 is SEHNR and CDR2 is FQNEAQ in the germline V gene (reference sequence). The CDR3 coding sequence is TGTGCCAGCAGCTTACAGGGGTTCACTGAAGCTTTCTTT. Protein sequence: CASSLQGFTEAFF.

This clone came up once. The CDR3 spells CATSDFLTGELFF. The DNA for the CDR3 is TGTGCCACCAGTGATTTCCTCACCGGGGAGCTGTTTTTT. V usage is TRBV24-1 and J usage is TRBJ2-2; D call uncertain. Trimming took 1 base from V and 4 from J, leaving 3 bases between them. The CDR3 spans 13 residues. The V gene's germline CDR1 is KGHDR and CDR2 SFDVKD.

There are a few counts of this clone. The V gene is TRBV11-2, the J gene TRBJ2-7, with TRBD2 matching 7 bases. Germline CDR1 reads SGHAT; CDR2 reads FQNNGV. J gave up 0 bases and V 3 bases, and 5 bases lay outside the gene matches. This CDR3 is 15 amino acids long. The CDR3 bases are TGTGCCAGCAGCTTCGGCGGGGGACCCTCCTACGAGCAGTACTTC. This codes for CASSFGGGPSYEQYF.

The chain recombines TRBV4-1 with TRBJ1-5, with TRBD1 matching over 7 bases. J gave up 9 bases and V 2 bases, and 13 bases lay outside the gene matches. Per the germline V gene, CDR1 is MGHRA and CDR2 is YSYEKL. The CDR3 runs 16 residues. Here the CDR3 reads CASSQMTGTPPRPQHF. The CDR3 coding sequence is TGCGCCAGCAGCCAAATGACAGGGACACCTCCGCGGCCCCAGCATTTT.

The chain carries TRBV11-2 and TRBJ2-1, with D perhaps matching TRBD1 (5 bases). This CDR3 region has 15 residues. From germline, CDR1 is SGHAT and CDR2 FQNNGV. V gave up 0 bases and J gave up 6 bases, with 12 bases separating them. CDR3 bases: TGTGCCAGCAGCTTAGAGCCCAGGGTAACCAATGAGCAGTTCTTC. Its translation is CASSLEPRVTNEQFF. Full variable domain (outside the CDR3, taken from reference TRBV11-2 and TRBJ2-1): EAGVAQSPRYKIIEKRQSVAFWCNPISGHATLYWYQQILGQGPKLLIQFQNNGVVDDSQLPKDRFSAERLKGVDSTLKIQPAKLEDSAVYLCASSLEPRVTNEQFFGPGTRLTVL.

This chain joins TRBV14 and TRBJ2-7, with a tentative D call TRBD1 (5 bases). The CDR3 has 15 amino acids. CDR1 SGHDN and CDR2 FVKESK come from the germline V gene. The ends were cut back, 4 bases at V and 3 bases at J, with 16 bases in the middle. The CDR3 DNA reads as TGTGCCAGCAGCCCAGACAGCCCGAGGAGCTACGAGCAGTACTTC. Its protein is CASSPDSPRSYEQYF. The whole variable domain, filled in from reference TRBV14 and TRBJ2-7, reads EAGVTQFPSHSVIEKGQTVTLRCDPISGHDNLYWYRRVMGKEIKFLLHFVKESKQDESGMPNNRFLAERTGGTYSTLKVQPAELEDSGVYFCASSPDSPRSYEQYFGPGTRLTVT.

J is TRBJ2-7 and V is TRBV6-2 or TRBV6-3, with D uncertain. Germline CDR1 and CDR2: MNHEY and SVGEGT. The germline V and J ends were trimmed by 2 bases and 0 bases, with 8 bases remaining between them. This CDR3 has 14 amino acids. The CDR3 loop reads CASSYGSTSYEQYF. For the CDR3, the DNA is TGTGCCAGCAGTTACGGTTCTACCTCCTACGAGCAGTACTTC.

The chain combines TRBV4-1 with TRBJ1-2; D call uncertain. The V end lost 11 bases, the J end lost 2 bases, and 18 bases lay between the germline ends. CDR1 and CDR2 (germline): MGHRA, YSYEKL. This CDR3 has 14 amino acids. This chain's CDR3 is CARRRPSSNYGYTF. CDR3 in DNA: TGCGCCCGCCGCCGGCCGTCCTCAAACTATGGCTACACCTTC.

This chain links TRBV7-8 with TRBJ2-2; 7 positions match TRBD2. Germline-derived CDR1 and CDR2 are SGHVS and FQNEAQ. CDR3 size: 16 residues. V shed 1 base and J 4 bases; nucleotides not matched to a gene: 6. The CDR3 reads CASSLVGGDPTGELFF. As DNA, the CDR3 is TGTGCCAGCAGCTTAGTGGGGGGGGACCCCACCGGGGAGCTGTTTTTT. Full variable domain (remainder filled in from reference TRBV7-8 and TRBJ2-2): GAGVSQSPRYKVAKRGQDVALRCDPISGHVSLFWYQQALGQGPEFLTYFQNEAQLDKSGLPSDRFFAERPEGSVSTLKIQRTQQEDSAVYLCASSLVGGDPTGELFFGEGSRLTVL.

V usage is TRBV2 and J usage is TRBJ2-7; 7 bases are a match to TRBD2. The length of the CDR3 is 11 residues. Germline-derived CDR1 and CDR2 are SNHLY and FYNNEI. The trim removed 7 bases at V and 7 bases at J, leaving 4 bases unmatched. The CDR3 loop reads CASNGGREQYF. The CDR3 DNA reads TGTGCCAGCAACGGGGGGAGGGAGCAGTACTTC.

The chain couples TRBV30 to TRBJ2-7, with TRBD2 matching 11 bases. CDR1 is GTSNPN, CDR2 SVGIG, per germline (reference sequence). Trimming at V came to 2 bases and at J to 1 base, leaving 4 bases not matched to a gene. The CDR3 is 15 amino acids. As DNA, the CDR3 is TGTGCCTGGAGTAGATTAGCGGGGGGGTCCTACGAGCAGTACTTC. Residues: CAWSRLAGGSYEQYF.

In its sample, this clone was seen once. V and J are TRBV2 and TRBJ1-4, with TRBD1 identical over 7 bases. Germline V lookup: CDR1 SNHLY, CDR2 FYNNEI. V dropped 4 bases and J dropped 0; count of bases not matched to a gene: 5. The CDR3 consists of 16 residues. The CDR3 coding sequence is TGTGCCAGCAGTGGAACCGGGACAGCAACTAATGAAAAACTGTTTTTT. As protein: CASSGTGTATNEKLFF.

V and J are TRBV9 and TRBJ2-1; 10 positions agree with TRBD1. The CDR3 sequence is 15 residues long. The V gene's germline CDR1 is SGDLS and CDR2 YYNGEE. V gave up 2 bases and J gave up 8 bases; unmatched junction bases: 7. The CDR3 spells CASSVVGTGEDEQFF. The CDR3 DNA follows: TGTGCCAGCAGCGTGGTCGGGACAGGGGAGGATGAGCAGTTCTTC.

This chain links TRBV9 with TRBJ2-3, with 9 bases aligning to TRBD2. CDR3 length equals 14 residues. The trim removed 2 bases at V and 6 bases at J, leaving 4 bases unmatched. CDR1 and CDR2 from the germline V gene are SGDLS and YYNGEE. This CDR3 reads CASSVSGGPDTQYF. The CDR3 DNA sequence: TGTGCCAGCAGCGTTAGCGGGGGTCCCGATACGCAGTATTTT. Using reference TRBV9 and TRBJ2-3 for the parts outside the CDR3, the full variable domain is DSGVTQTPKHLITATGQRVTLRCSPRSGDLSVYWYQQSLDQGLQFLIQYYNGEERAKGNILERFSAQQFPDLHSELNLSSLELGDSALYFCASSVSGGPDTQYFGPGTRLTVL.

The V and J genes are TRBV27 and TRBJ2-3, with a weak D call TRBD2 (7 bases). Trimming pared 2 bases from V and 6 bases from J, leaving 9 bases between. CDR1 is MNHEY, CDR2 SMNVEV, per germline (reference sequence). The CDR3 sequence is 13 residues long. Here the CDR3 reads CASSLAGADTQYF. CDR3 bases: TGTGCCAGCAGTTTAGCGGGGGCCGATACGCAGTATTTT.

The chain couples TRBV19 to TRBJ2-5; 8 bases align to TRBD1. V was clipped by 5 bases and J by 3 bases; unmatched bases: 5. This CDR3 spans 14 amino acids. Germline V CDR1 and CDR2: LNHDA, SQIVND (reference sequence). CDR3 in DNA: TGTGCCAGTAGTCCTCCGACAGGGGAAGAGACCCAGTACTTC. Amino acids: CASSPPTGEETQYF.

The chain has TRBV11-2 and TRBJ2-5; 13 bases fit TRBD2. CDR3 length: 16 amino acids. The J segment lost 4 bases and the V segment lost 4 bases, leaving 6 bases of the junction unmatched. Germline V gene lookup returns CDR1 SGHAT and CDR2 FQNNGV. In nucleotides, the CDR3 is TGTGCCAGCAGCTCAAAACTAGCGGGGGGGCCAGAGACCCAGTACTTC. Protein: CASSSKLAGGPETQYF. Full variable domain (missing parts from reference TRBV11-2 and TRBJ2-5): EAGVAQSPRYKIIEKRQSVAFWCNPISGHATLYWYQQILGQGPKLLIQFQNNGVVDDSQLPKDRFSAERLKGVDSTLKIQPAKLEDSAVYLCASSSKLAGGPETQYFGPGTRLLVL.

The rearrangement links TRBV5-6 to TRBJ1-1; no firm D call. Germline CDR1 is SGHDT and CDR2 is YYEEEE. This CDR3 has 12 amino acids. V was cut by 4 bases and J by 3 bases, with 7 bases left in between. CDR3 sequence reads: CASSRLHTEAFF. CDR3 bases: TGTGCCAGCAGCCGACTCCACACTGAAGCTTTCTTT.